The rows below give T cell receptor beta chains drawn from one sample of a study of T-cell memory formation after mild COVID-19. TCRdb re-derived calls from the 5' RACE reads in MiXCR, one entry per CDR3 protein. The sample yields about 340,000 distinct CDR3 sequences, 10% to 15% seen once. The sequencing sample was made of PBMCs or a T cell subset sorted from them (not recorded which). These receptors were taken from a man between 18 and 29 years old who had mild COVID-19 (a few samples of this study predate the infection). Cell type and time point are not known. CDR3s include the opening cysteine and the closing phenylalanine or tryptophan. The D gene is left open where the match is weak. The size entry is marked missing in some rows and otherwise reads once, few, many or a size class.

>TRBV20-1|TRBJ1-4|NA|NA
CSARGAGTYEKLFF
TGCAGTGCTAGAGGAGCCGGGACTTATGAAAAACTGTTTTTT
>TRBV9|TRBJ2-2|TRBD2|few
CASMPGGPTGELFF
TGTGCCAGCATGCCGGGGGGGCCCACCGGGGAGCTGTTTTTT
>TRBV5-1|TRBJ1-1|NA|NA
CASSLTDGIEAFF
TGCGCCAGCAGCTTGACGGATGGGATTGAAGCTTTCTTT
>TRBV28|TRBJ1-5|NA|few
CASISGNQPQHF
TGTGCCAGCATCTCCGGAAATCAGCCCCAGCATTTT
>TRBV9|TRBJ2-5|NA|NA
CDSSSGESGLGDQETQYF
TGTGACAGCAGCTCAGGGGAGTCAGGGTTGGGCGACCAAGAGACCCAGTACTTC
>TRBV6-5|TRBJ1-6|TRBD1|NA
CASSYRDRGDSPLHF
TGTGCCAGCAGTTACAGGGACAGGGGGGATTCACCCCTCCACTTT
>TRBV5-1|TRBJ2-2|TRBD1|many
CASNRGDTGELFF
TGCGCCAGCAACAGGGGTGACACCGGGGAGCTGTTTTTT
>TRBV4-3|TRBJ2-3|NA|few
CASSQDTGSTDTQYF
TGCGCCAGCAGCCAAGATACAGGGAGCACAGATACGCAGTATTTT
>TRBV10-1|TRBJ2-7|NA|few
CASSVDNRYEQYF
TGCGCCAGCAGTGTGGACAACCGTTACGAGCAGTACTTC
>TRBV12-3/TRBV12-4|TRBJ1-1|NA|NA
CASSLGWNTEAFF
TGCGCCAGCAGCTTGGGCTGGAACACTGAAGCTTTCTTT
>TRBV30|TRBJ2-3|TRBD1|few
CAWTGGADTQYF
TGTGCCTGGACAGGGGGCGCAGATACGCAGTATTTT
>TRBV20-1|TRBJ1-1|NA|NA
CSARTRDTEAFF
TGCAGTGCTAGAACGAGGGACACTGAAGCTTTCTTT
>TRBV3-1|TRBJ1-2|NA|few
CASSQGRYRNYGYTF
TGTGCCAGCAGCCAAGGGAGGTACAGGAACTATGGCTACACCTTC
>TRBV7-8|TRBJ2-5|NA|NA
CASSFAGTQETQYF
TGTGCCAGCAGCTTCGCGGGGACACAAGAGACCCAGTACTTC
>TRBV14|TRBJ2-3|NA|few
CASSQQLGNTDTQYF
TGTGCCAGCAGCCAACAGCTCGGGAACACAGATACGCAGTATTTT
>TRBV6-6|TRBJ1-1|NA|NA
CASSPGAPGAFF
TGTGCCAGCAGTCCGGGGGCCCCAGGTGCTTTCTTT
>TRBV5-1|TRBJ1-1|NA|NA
CASSWGEDGDTEAFF
TGCGCCAGCAGCTGGGGGGAAGATGGGGACACTGAAGCTTTCTTT
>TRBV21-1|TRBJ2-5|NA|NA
CASSKHRRGETQYF
TGTGCCAGCAGCAAACACAGGAGGGGGGAGACCCAGTACTTC
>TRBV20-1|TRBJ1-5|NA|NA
CSAREGAQPQHF
TGCAGTGCCAGGGAAGGGGCTCAGCCCCAGCATTTT
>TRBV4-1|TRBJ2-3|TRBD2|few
CASSQGGRGSTDTQYF
TGCGCCAGCAGCCAAGGAGGGAGGGGAAGCACAGATACGCAGTATTTT
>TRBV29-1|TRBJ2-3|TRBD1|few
CSVAETGLSDTQYF
TGCAGCGTTGCAGAGACAGGGCTCTCAGATACGCAGTATTTT
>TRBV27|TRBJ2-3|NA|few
CASSTARGYGTDTQYF
TGTGCCAGCAGTACGGCCAGGGGTTACGGCACAGATACGCAGTATTTT
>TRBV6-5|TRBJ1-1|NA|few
CASSHGGGMNTEAFF
TGTGCCAGCAGTCACGGGGGGGGTATGAACACTGAAGCTTTCTTT
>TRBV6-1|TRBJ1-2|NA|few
CASRGPGLMVGYTF
TGTGCCAGCAGAGGGCCAGGGCTGATGGTCGGCTACACCTTC
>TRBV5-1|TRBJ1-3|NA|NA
CASSAGDSGNTIYF
TGCGCCAGCAGCGCAGGCGACTCTGGAAACACCATATATTTT
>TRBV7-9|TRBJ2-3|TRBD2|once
CASSFSLPGGDTQYF
TGTGCCAGCAGCTTTTCACTCCCGGGAGGAGATACGCAGTATTTT
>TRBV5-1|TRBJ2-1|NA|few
CASSKEAGSYNEQFF
TGCGCCAGCAGCAAGGAGGCGGGCTCCTACAATGAGCAGTTCTTC
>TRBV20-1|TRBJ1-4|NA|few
CSARDSNEKLFF
TGCAGTGCTAGAGACAGTAATGAAAAACTGTTTTTT
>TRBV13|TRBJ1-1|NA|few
CASSPTLRDTSEAFF
TGTGCCAGCAGCCCCACCCTCCGGGACACCTCAGAAGCTTTCTTT
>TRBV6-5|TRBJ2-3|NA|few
CASSPLPGPDTQYF
TGTGCCAGCAGTCCCTTACCGGGGCCAGATACGCAGTATTTT
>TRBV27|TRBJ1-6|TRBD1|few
CASSTLTGGVGSPLHF
TGTGCCAGCAGTACACTGACAGGGGGAGTAGGTTCACCCCTCCACTTT
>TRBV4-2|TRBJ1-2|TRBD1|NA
CASSQGQGGEGYTF
TGTGCCAGCAGCCAAGGACAAGGGGGCGAGGGCTACACCTTC
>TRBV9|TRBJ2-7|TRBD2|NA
CASSAPTSAPGDEQYF
TGTGCCAGCAGCGCGCCTACTAGCGCCCCGGGGGACGAGCAGTACTTC
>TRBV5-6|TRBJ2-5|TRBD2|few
CASSLANLAGVLETQYF
TGTGCCAGCAGCTTGGCAAACTTAGCGGGGGTTTTAGAGACCCAGTACTTC
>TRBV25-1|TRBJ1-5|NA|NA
CASSLTKDNQPQHF
TGTGCCAGCAGCCTGACGAAGGACAATCAGCCCCAGCATTTT
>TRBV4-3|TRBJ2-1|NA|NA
CASSQAETNEQFF
TGCGCCAGCAGCCAAGCGGAGACCAATGAGCAGTTCTTC
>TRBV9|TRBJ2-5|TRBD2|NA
CASSVDPGLGEETQYF
TGTGCCAGCAGCGTAGATCCGGGACTAGGGGAAGAGACCCAGTACTTC
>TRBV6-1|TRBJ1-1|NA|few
CASRPLDTNTEAFF
TGTGCCAGTCGCCCGCTTGACACCAACACTGAAGCTTTCTTT
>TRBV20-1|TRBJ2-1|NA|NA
CSATTTEVYNEQFF
TGCAGTGCTACCACCACCGAGGTATACAATGAGCAGTTCTTC
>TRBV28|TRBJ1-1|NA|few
CASRTPGSGRTEAFF
TGTGCCAGCAGAACCCCAGGGAGCGGTAGGACTGAAGCTTTCTTT
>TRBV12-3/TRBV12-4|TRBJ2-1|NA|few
CASSFNGLGDEQFF
TGTGCCAGCAGTTTCAACGGCCTGGGGGATGAGCAGTTCTTC
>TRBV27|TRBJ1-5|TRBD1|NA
CASRSTGVRSNQPQHF
TGTGCCAGCAGGTCCACAGGGGTTAGAAGCAATCAGCCCCAGCATTTT
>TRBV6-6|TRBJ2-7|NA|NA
CASRSARGEQYF
TGTGCCAGCAGGTCCGCTAGGGGGGAGCAGTACTTC
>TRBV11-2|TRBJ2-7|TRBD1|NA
CASSSRGQGAQSREQYF
TGTGCCAGCAGCTCGAGGGGACAGGGGGCGCAGTCGCGGGAGCAGTACTTC
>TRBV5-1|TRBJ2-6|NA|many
CASSFTGTGANVLTF
TGCGCCAGCAGCTTTACAGGGACTGGGGCCAACGTCCTGACTTTC
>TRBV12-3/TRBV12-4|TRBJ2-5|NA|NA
CASSFGRIQETQYF
TGTGCCAGCAGTTTTGGGCGGATTCAAGAGACCCAGTACTTC
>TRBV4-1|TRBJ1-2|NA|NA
CASSLGVLNYGYTF
TGCGCCAGCAGCCTGGGCGTACTAAACTATGGCTACACCTTC
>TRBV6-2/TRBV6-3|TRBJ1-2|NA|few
CASSYSGQLTYGYTF
TGTGCCAGCAGTTACTCCGGCCAGCTAACCTATGGCTACACCTTC
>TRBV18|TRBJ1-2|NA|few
CASSHTEDNYGYTF
TGTGCCAGCTCACACACGGAGGATAACTATGGCTACACCTTC
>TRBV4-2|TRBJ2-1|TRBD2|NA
CASSQGEGRSYNEQFF
TGTGCCAGCAGCCAAGGGGAGGGCCGATCCTACAATGAGCAGTTCTTC